This is a list of T cell receptor beta chains from one sample in a study of Graves' ophthalmopathy and Graves' hyperthyroidism. TCRdb reprocessed the multiplex PCR reads with MiXCR, giving one entry per CDR3 protein. In the table there are 600,000 to 950,000 distinct CDR3 sequences, roughly two fifths of which are singletons. The sample was peripheral blood. These receptors were taken from an adult man with Graves' ophthalmopathy. CDR3s include the opening cysteine and the closing phenylalanine or tryptophan. A D gene is named only where the DNA matches it firmly. Size is stated for part of the rows, as once, few or many counts, or as a class when the clone is expanded.

J,D,size,V,DNA,CDR3
TRBJ2-5,TRBD1,-,TRBV9,TGTGCCAGCAGCCAGGGGGCGGCATCTCAAGAGACCCAGTACTTC,CASSQGAASQETQYF
TRBJ1-3,-,few,TRBV11-2,TGTGCCAGCAGCTCGGGCCAACTAGGAAACACCATATATTTT,CASSSGQLGNTIYF
TRBJ1-4,-,many,TRBV24-1,TGTGCCACCAGTGATCGGGCGTTCGAAAAACTGTTTTTT,CATSDRAFEKLFF
TRBJ2-3,-,-,TRBV11-1,TGTGCCAGCAGCTTGGCTATCCAGTCTAGCACAGATACGCAGTATTTT,CASSLAIQSSTDTQYF
TRBJ2-6,-,many,TRBV10-3,TGTGCCATCAGTGGGGCGCTTTCTGGGGCCAACGTCCTGACTTTC,CAISGALSGANVLTF
TRBJ1-2,-,-,TRBV2,TGTGCCAGCAAGTATCCGACAGGATATGGCTACACCTTC,CASKYPTGYGYTF
TRBJ1-4,-,-,TRBV7-2,TGTGCCAGCAGCTTAGATGCAGGGTTACCACAGGAAAAACTGTTTTTT,CASSLDAGLPQEKLFF
TRBJ2-5,-,-,TRBV10-3,TGTGCCAGCAGTTTATTTGAGGGGGACACGGCTCGAGAGACCCAGTACTTC,CASSLFEGDTARETQYF
TRBJ2-7,-,-,TRBV5-5,TGTGCCAGTAGTAAACCGGGACAAAGCGAGCAGTACTTC,CASSKPGQSEQYF
TRBJ2-7,TRBD1,-,TRBV20-1,TGCAGTGCTGGGACGACAGGGGGAAGGGACGAGCAGTACTTC,CSAGTTGGRDEQYF
TRBJ2-7,-,few,TRBV10-3,TGTGCCATCAACACACCCGGGGTGGAGCAGTACTTC,CAINTPGVEQYF
TRBJ2-7,TRBD1,-,TRBV29-1,TGCAGCTCCGGGACAGGGGGCAACGAGCAGTACTTC,CSSGTGGNEQYF
TRBJ1-2,-,many,TRBV7-2,TGTGCCAGCAGCTACGACAGTAACTATGGCTACACCTTC,CASSYDSNYGYTF
TRBJ2-5,-,-,TRBV7-2,TGTGCCAGCAGCTTGTATAGCGGATACGGGGATGGGACCCAGTACTTC,CASSLYSGYGDGTQYF
TRBJ2-7,TRBD2,many,TRBV2,TGTGCCAGCAGTTACTCGAGCGGGGGCTCCTACGAGCAGTACTTC,CASSYSSGGSYEQYF